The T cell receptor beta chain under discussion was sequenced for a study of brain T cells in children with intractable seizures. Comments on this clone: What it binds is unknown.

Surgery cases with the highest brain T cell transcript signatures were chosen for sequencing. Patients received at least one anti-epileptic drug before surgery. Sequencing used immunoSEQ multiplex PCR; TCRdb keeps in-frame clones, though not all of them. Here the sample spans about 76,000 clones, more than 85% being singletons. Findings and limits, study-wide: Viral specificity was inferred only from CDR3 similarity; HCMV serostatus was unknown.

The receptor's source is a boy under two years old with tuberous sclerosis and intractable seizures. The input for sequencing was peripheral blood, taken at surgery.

The CDR3 sequence is CASSHQAVVETQYF. The CDR3 DNA reads TGCGCCAGCAGCCACCAGGCCGTTGTAGAGACCCAGTACTTC. The chain combines TRBV4-1 with TRBJ2-5, with D unresolved. This CDR3 has 14 amino acids. Trimming removed 3 bases from V and 4 bases from J, with 12 bases in between. CDR1 MGHRA and CDR2 YSYEKL come from the germline V gene.